A single sample is the source of the 32 T cell receptor beta chains below, sequenced in a study of cytomegalovirus exposure and HLA in healthy donors. 13 Jbeta primers and 60 Vbeta primers were used for the PCR. Assay: immunoSEQ multiplex PCR; the TCRdb copy retains only in-frame clones and omits some. The repertoire consists of fewer than 200,000 clones, with around 86% occurring once and the leading ten covering less than 1%. The sequencing sample was made of PBMCs. These receptors were collected from a girl aged 2-15 years in good health and CMV-seropositive.

The chain combines TRBV30 with TRBJ1-3; possibly TRBD1 for D (5 bases). Germline lookup yields CDR1 GTSNPN and CDR2 SVGIG (reference sequence). V was pared by 8 bases and J by 2 bases, with 10 bases between. This CDR3 contains 12 residues. The chain's CDR3 is CAGQGTGNTIYF. The CDR3 bases are TGTGCCGGCCAGGGTACTGGAAACACCATATATTTT.

The chain uses TRBV13 and TRBJ2-5; 11 positions agree with TRBD2. The CDR3 consists of 17 residues. The ends lost 5 bases at V and 5 bases at J; junction bases unmatched: 13. The V gene's germline CDR1 is PRHDT and CDR2 FYEKMQ (reference sequence). CDR3 bases: TGTGCCAGCAGCCCCATCCTAGCGGGAGGCCGCCAGGAGACCCAGTACTTC. Translated, it gives CASSPILAGGRQETQYF.

This chain links TRBV5-1 with TRBJ2-2; 8 nucleotides match TRBD2. Germline CDR1 SGHRS, CDR2 YFSETQ. V lost 3 bases and J lost 2; bases outside the gene matches: 6. This CDR3 spans 16 amino acids. The chain's CDR3 is CASSSRTSLNTGELFF. The DNA for the CDR3 is TGCGCCAGCAGCTCCCGGACTAGCCTTAACACCGGGGAGCTGTTTTTT.

V usage is TRBV5-1 and J usage is TRBJ2-1; possibly TRBD2 for D (6 bases). Per germline, CDR1 SGHRS and CDR2 YFSETQ. Between the trimmed V and J ends, which lost 4 bases and 0 bases, there was a span of 14 bases. The length of the CDR3 is 16 residues. The CDR3 loop is CASSLTGTGSYNEQFF. For the CDR3, the DNA is TGCGCCAGCAGCCTTACCGGGACTGGCTCCTACAATGAGCAGTTCTTC. Using reference TRBV5-1 and TRBJ2-1 for the parts outside the CDR3, the full variable domain is KAGVTQTPRYLIKTRGQQVTLSCSPISGHRSVSWYQQTPGQGLQFLFEYFSETQRNKGNFPGRFSGRQFSNSRSEMNVSTLELGDSALYLCASSLTGTGSYNEQFFGPGTRLTVL.

This clone was observed a single time. The rearrangement links TRBV4-1 to TRBJ2-3, with 10 bases that match TRBD2. V trimming: 3 bases; J trimming: 1 base; junction bases outside the gene matches: 4. The CDR3 sequence is 16 residues long. Germline values: CDR1 MGHRA, CDR2 YSYEKL. The CDR3 spells CASSQATSGGTDTQYF. The CDR3 DNA sequence: TGCGCCAGCAGCCAGGCCACTAGCGGGGGCACAGATACGCAGTATTTT.

This clone is a singleton in its sample. J is TRBJ1-2 and V is TRBV28, with D possibly TRBD1 on 5 matching bases. Germline assignment: CDR1 MDHEN and CDR2 SYDVKM. The CDR3 has 14 residues. Deletions cut 6 bases from V and 3 bases from J, with 14 bases between. Written as DNA, the CDR3 is TGTGCCAGCAGCCCCCCGACAGTTTACTATGGCTACACCTTC. Protein sequence: CASSPPTVYYGYTF.

This chain uses TRBV7-3 with TRBJ1-2, with 8 positions matching TRBD1. Germline V gene lookup returns CDR1 SGHTA and CDR2 FQGTGA. V lost 4 bases to trimming and J lost 8 bases; unmatched junction nucleotides: 12. The CDR3 totals 15 residues. The CDR3 reads CASSSNGQGWHGYTF. In DNA form, the CDR3 reads TGTGCCAGCAGCTCCAACGGACAGGGATGGCACGGCTACACCTTC.

The rearrangement links TRBV30 to TRBJ2-5; 9 bases match TRBD1. In germline, CDR1 is GTSNPN, CDR2 SVGIG (reference sequence). V shed 1 base, J shed 4 bases, and the junction held 1 base outside the gene matches. The CDR3 covers 13 residues. CDR3 amino acids: CAWSDRGRETQYF. In nucleotides, the CDR3 is TGTGCCTGGAGTGACAGGGGGCGAGAGACCCAGTACTTC.

The chain links TRBV4-1 to TRBJ2-7; 10 bases are shared with TRBD2. Per the germline V gene, CDR1 is MGHRA and CDR2 is YSYEKL. This CDR3 comprises 16 residues. V lost 1 base and J lost 5; bases outside the gene matches: 8. The DNA of the CDR3 is TGCGCCAGCAGCCAAGTCCTAGCGGGAGTAGCTAACGAGCAGTACTTC. Amino acids: CASSQVLAGVANEQYF.

This clone was seen once. The chain combines TRBV21-1 with TRBJ1-5; TRBD1, as called in the table, went unchecked against the DNA. TRBV21-1 is a recognized pseudogene. The length of the CDR3 is 16 residues. For the CDR3, the DNA is TGTGCCAGCAGCAAAGATTTAGGACAGGGGAGTCAGCCCCAGCATTTT. As protein: CASSKDLGQGSQPQHF.

This chain links TRBV6-1 with TRBJ1-4, with 7 nucleotides matching TRBD1. This CDR3 contains 13 residues. V lost 6 bases to trimming and J lost 6 bases; unmatched junction nucleotides: 4. Germline V lookup: CDR1 MNHNS, CDR2 SASEGT. CDR3 coding DNA: TGTGCCAGCAGGAGGGGGCTGGATGAAAAACTGTTTTTT. Its protein product is CASRRGLDEKLFF.

This clone was detected a few times. The CDR3 region has the DNA TGTGCCAGCAGCTTGGCCATTACAGGGGCAGATACGCAGTATTTT. Its translation is CASSLAITGADTQYF. The chain couples TRBV5-8 to TRBJ2-3; 7 bases align to TRBD1. Losses at the gene ends were 0 bases for V and 4 bases for J; bases not matched to a gene: 5. The CDR3 runs 15 residues. CDR1 and CDR2 from the germline V gene are SGHTS and YDEGEE.

The chain uses TRBV28 and TRBJ2-7; possible D gene TRBD1, 6 bases. Trimming pared 8 bases from V and 3 bases from J, leaving 14 bases between. The CDR3 is 13 amino acids. Germline-derived CDR1 and CDR2 are MDHEN and SYDVKM. CDR3 amino acids: CASLRGHYYEQYF. The CDR3 bases are TGTGCCAGCCTACGGGGACACTACTACGAGCAGTACTTC.

The CDR3 region is CASSGYRVGTGELFF. CDR3 in DNA: TGCGCCAGCAGTGGCTACAGGGTGGGCACCGGGGAGCTGTTTTTT. The chain has TRBV10-1 and TRBJ2-2, with D tentatively TRBD1 (6 bases). The CDR3 totals 15 residues. Germline V lookup: CDR1 WNHNN, CDR2 SYGVQD (reference sequence). Trimming took off 4 bases at V and 4 bases at J, with 13 bases between the two ends.

This chain connects TRBV5-4 to TRBJ1-2, with 10 nucleotides matching TRBD1. The CDR3 is made up of 14 amino acids. The junction had 5 bases not matched to a gene; V was cut back by 1 base and J by 8 bases. Per the germline V gene, CDR1 is SGHNT and CDR2 is YYREEE (reference sequence). The CDR3 DNA reads TGTGCCAGCAGCTTGAGGGACAGGGGAAACGGCTACACCTTC. Translation: CASSLRDRGNGYTF.

V gene TRBV10-3 combines with J gene TRBJ2-1; no definite D call. V lost 0 bases to trimming and J lost 3 bases, with 9 bases between them. The CDR3 consists of 15 residues. Germline CDR1 and CDR2: ENHRY and SYGVKD. Written as DNA, the CDR3 is TGTGCCATCAGTGAGTCCGAACTCGTCTACAATGAGCAGTTCTTC. Translated: CAISESELVYNEQFF.

The genes are TRBV28 and TRBJ1-5, with 10 bases that match TRBD1. Germline-derived CDR1 and CDR2 are MDHEN and SYDVKM. The CDR3 sequence is 13 residues long. V gave up 6 bases and J gave up 4 bases; unmatched junction bases: 0. CDR3 protein: CASRGQGNQPQHF. CDR3 sequence (DNA): TGTGCCAGCAGGGGACAGGGGAATCAGCCCCAGCATTTT.

This chain connects TRBV6-6 to TRBJ1-1, with TRBD1 identical over 7 bases. Unmatched junction bases numbered 2, after V lost 0 bases and J lost 1 base. CDR3 length: 15 amino acids. Germline V lookup: CDR1 MNHNY, CDR2 SVGAGI (reference sequence). DNA of the CDR3: TGTGCCAGCAGTTACTCAGGGGGCCGGAACACTGAAGCTTTCTTT. The encoded protein is CASSYSGGRNTEAFF.

DNA of the CDR3: TGTGCCAGCAGTTACCTGCCGGCGGGAGGGGATACGCAGTATTTT. Translated, it gives CASSYLPAGGDTQYF. The rearrangement uses TRBV6-5 and TRBJ2-3; 9 positions match TRBD2. J lost 6 bases, V lost 2 bases, and 6 bases had no gene match. CDR3 length equals 15 residues. Per the germline V gene, CDR1 is MNHEY and CDR2 is SVGAGI.

The V gene is TRBV5-4, the J gene TRBJ2-3; 11 bases align to TRBD2. The junction had 5 bases not matched to a gene; V was cut back by 2 bases and J by 3 bases. There are 16 residues in the CDR3. Germline V gene sequence: CDR1 SGHNT, CDR2 YYREEE (reference sequence). The CDR3 sequence is CASSFLAGGETDTQYF. The CDR3 region has the DNA TGTGCCAGCAGCTTTCTAGCGGGAGGAGAGACAGATACGCAGTATTTT.

With regard to this clone: Sequence at one end of the junction differs from germline and may be a read error. The rearrangement uses TRBV7-7 and TRBJ2-1; weak D call: TRBD2 (6 bases). This CDR3 comprises 15 residues. Germline values: CDR1 SSHAT, CDR2 FNYEAQ (reference sequence). CDR3 bases: TGTGCTAGCAGCTTAGTCGTCGGGGGTTACAATGAGCAGTTCTTC. As protein: CASSLVVGGYNEQFF.

The chain links TRBV2 to TRBJ2-3; 13 bases are a match to TRBD2. Unmatched junction bases numbered 6, after V lost 4 bases and J lost 8 bases. The length of the CDR3 is 15 residues. Germline-derived CDR1 and CDR2 are SNHLY and FYNNEI. The CDR3 DNA reads TGTGCCAGCAGTGGCCGGACTAGCGGGAGCGGTACGCAGTATTTT. This sequence encodes CASSGRTSGSGTQYF.

The genes are TRBV9 and TRBJ1-3; D perhaps matches TRBD1 (6 bases). The germline V and J ends were trimmed by 4 bases and 0 bases, with 11 bases remaining between them. The germline gives CDR1 SGDLS, CDR2 YYNGEE. The CDR3 runs to 15 residues. For the CDR3, the DNA is TGTGCCAGCAGCCCAACAGGGTTCTCTGGAAACACCATATATTTT. Amino acid sequence: CASSPTGFSGNTIYF.

This clone has only one observation. This chain's CDR3 is CASSQDSVQETQYF. CDR3 DNA sequence: TGTGCCAGCAGCCAAGATAGCGTCCAAGAGACCCAGTACTTC. This chain uses TRBV5-4 with TRBJ2-5, with TRBD2 as a possible D gene (5 bases). Germline CDR1 is SGHNT and CDR2 is YYREEE (reference sequence). The V end lost 4 bases, the J end lost 1 base, and 11 bases lay between the germline ends. CDR3 length: 14 residues.

The chain is built from TRBV4-1 and TRBJ2-1; no reliable D call. V was pared by 0 bases and J by 4 bases, with 4 bases between. CDR1 is MGHRA, CDR2 YSYEKL, per germline. The CDR3 length is 13 residues. The CDR3 here is CASSQDNYNEQFF. The CDR3 DNA sequence: TGCGCCAGCAGCCAAGATAATTACAATGAGCAGTTCTTC.

V usage is TRBV2 and J usage is TRBJ2-1; D may be TRBD2 (6 bases). Trimming took off 10 bases at V and 5 bases at J, with 18 bases between the two ends. In germline, CDR1 is SNHLY, CDR2 FYNNEI. The CDR3 runs to 14 residues. CDR3 sequence: CATRTGTLDNEQFF. For the CDR3, the DNA is TGTGCCACTAGGACCGGGACTTTAGACAATGAGCAGTTCTTC.

The chain employs TRBV30 and TRBJ1-2; TRBD1 might be the D (6 bases). The CDR3 is 15 residues long. V gave up 8 bases and J gave up 1 base, with 20 bases separating them. The germline CDR1 and CDR2 sequences are GTSNPN and SVGIG (reference sequence). The CDR3 bases are TGTGCCGGAAGCTTCCAGGGGAGTTATAACTATGGCTACACCTTC. As protein: CAGSFQGSYNYGYTF.

The rearrangement joins TRBV5-1 to TRBJ2-7, with 7 positions matching TRBD1. The CDR3 consists of 14 residues. The V gene's germline CDR1 is SGHRS and CDR2 YFSETQ. V shed 6 bases and J 3 bases; nucleotides not matched to a gene: 9. The DNA of the CDR3 is TGCGCCAGCACCCCCGGACAGGATAACTACGAGCAGTACTTC. As protein: CASTPGQDNYEQYF. Combining the CDR3 with reference TRBV5-1 and TRBJ2-7 gives the whole variable domain KAGVTQTPRYLIKTRGQQVTLSCSPISGHRSVSWYQQTPGQGLQFLFEYFSETQRNKGNFPGRFSGRQFSNSRSEMNVSTLELGDSALYLCASTPGQDNYEQYFGPGTRLTVT.

The chain joins TRBV10-2 to TRBJ2-5; 9 bases fit TRBD2. V lost 6 bases to trimming and J lost 3 bases; unmatched junction nucleotides: 8. The germline gives CDR1 WSHSY, CDR2 SAAADI. The CDR3 spans 15 residues. For the CDR3, the DNA is TGCGCCAGCAGGTCTAGCGGGAAACGCAAAGAGACCCAGTACTTC. This gives the protein CASRSSGKRKETQYF.

The chain uses TRBV30 and TRBJ2-5; 7 positions agree with TRBD2. This CDR3 region has 14 residues. Germline loops: CDR1 GTSNPN, CDR2 SVGIG (reference sequence). V shed 3 bases, J shed 4 bases, and the junction held 8 bases outside the gene matches. CDR3 sequence: CAWRVGRAGETQYF. The CDR3 DNA follows: TGTGCCTGGAGGGTAGGGAGGGCAGGAGAGACCCAGTACTTC.

The genes are TRBV5-1 and TRBJ2-3, with 8 positions matching TRBD2. The CDR3 totals 14 residues. Germline V lookup: CDR1 SGHRS, CDR2 YFSETQ. The J segment lost 2 bases and the V segment lost 2 bases, leaving 1 base of the junction unmatched. In nucleotides, the CDR3 is TGCGCCAGCAGCTTTAGCGGGAACACAGATACGCAGTATTTT. Translation: CASSFSGNTDTQYF.

V and J are TRBV4-1 and TRBJ2-5; TRBD2 aligns across 10 bases. This CDR3 region has 18 residues. In germline, CDR1 is MGHRA, CDR2 YSYEKL. J was trimmed by 2 bases and V by 2 bases; bases with no gene match: 11. The chain's CDR3 is CASSQLTLTSGYQETQYF. The CDR3 bases are TGCGCCAGCAGCCAACTTACTTTGACTAGCGGGTATCAAGAGACCCAGTACTTC.